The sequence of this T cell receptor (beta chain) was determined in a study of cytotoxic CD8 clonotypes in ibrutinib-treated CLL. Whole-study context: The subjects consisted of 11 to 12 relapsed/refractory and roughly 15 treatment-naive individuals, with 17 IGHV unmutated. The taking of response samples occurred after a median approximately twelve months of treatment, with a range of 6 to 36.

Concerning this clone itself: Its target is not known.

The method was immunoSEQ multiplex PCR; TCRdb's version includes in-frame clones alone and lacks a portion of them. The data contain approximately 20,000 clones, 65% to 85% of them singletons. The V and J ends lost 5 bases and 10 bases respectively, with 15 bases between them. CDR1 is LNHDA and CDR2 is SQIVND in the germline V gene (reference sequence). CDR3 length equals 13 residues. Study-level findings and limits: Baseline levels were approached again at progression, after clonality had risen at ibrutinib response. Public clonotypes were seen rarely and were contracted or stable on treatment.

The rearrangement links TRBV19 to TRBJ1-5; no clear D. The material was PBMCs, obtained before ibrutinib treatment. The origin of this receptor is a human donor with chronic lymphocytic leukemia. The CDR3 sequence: CASSADGRLPQHF. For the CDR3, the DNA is TGTGCCAGTAGTGCCGATGGGAGACTACCCCAGCATTTT.